The rows below give T cell receptor beta chains drawn from one sample of a study of spatial heterogeneity in lung cancer. TCRdb processed the 5' RACE reads anew with MiXCR; each CDR3 protein has one entry. The table lists some 15,000 distinct CDR3 sequences, 10% of them singletons. The sample consisted of PBMCs, taken at surgery. The receptors were sampled from a male donor with early-stage non-small cell lung cancer. The CDR3 runs from the conserved cysteine through the conserved F or W. The order of the fields is D gene, clone size, J gene, V gene, CDR3 protein, CDR3 DNA. The D gene is left open where the match is weak. Size is stated for part of the rows, as once, few or many counts, or as a class when the clone is expanded.

d_call: TRBD1
clone_size: medium-sized
j_call: TRBJ2-3
v_call: TRBV20-1
cdr3_aa: CSAQGQGADTQYF
cdr3_nt: TGCAGTGCCCAGGGACAGGGGGCTGATACGCAGTATTTT

d_call: TRBD2
clone_size: many
j_call: TRBJ2-6
v_call: TRBV6-5
cdr3_aa: CASTHRGTSGRSGANVLTF
cdr3_nt: TGTGCCAGCACCCACAGGGGGACTAGCGGCCGCTCTGGGGCCAACGTCCTGACTTTC

d_call: TRBD1
clone_size: many
j_call: TRBJ1-3
v_call: TRBV7-9
cdr3_aa: CASSSGTGGNTIYF
cdr3_nt: TGTGCCAGCAGCTCCGGGACAGGGGGAAACACCATATATTTT

d_call: .
clone_size: .
j_call: TRBJ1-1
v_call: TRBV7-9
cdr3_aa: CASSLARWDSAAFF
cdr3_nt: TGTGCCAGCAGCTTAGCCCGATGGGACTCCGCGGCTTTCTTT

d_call: .
clone_size: many
j_call: TRBJ1-3
v_call: TRBV7-2
cdr3_aa: CASSSRTSSSGNTIYF
cdr3_nt: TGTGCCAGCAGCTCACGGACTTCCAGCTCTGGAAACACCATATATTTT

d_call: TRBD2
clone_size: many
j_call: TRBJ2-1
v_call: TRBV6-6
cdr3_aa: CASRLLSGRVAEQFF
cdr3_nt: TGTGCCAGCCGCCTACTTAGCGGGAGGGTAGCTGAGCAGTTCTTC

d_call: .
clone_size: .
j_call: TRBJ2-1
v_call: TRBV28
cdr3_aa: CASSLEVDEQFF
cdr3_nt: TGTGCCAGCAGTTTAGAGGTTGATGAGCAGTTCTTC

d_call: TRBD2
clone_size: many
j_call: TRBJ2-1
v_call: TRBV5-4
cdr3_aa: CASSLGSGRAMNEQFF
cdr3_nt: TGTGCCAGCAGCTTGGGTAGCGGGAGGGCCATGAATGAGCAGTTCTTC

d_call: .
clone_size: many
j_call: TRBJ1-5
v_call: TRBV24-1
cdr3_aa: CATSDFLDQPQHF
cdr3_nt: TGTGCCACCAGTGATTTCTTGGATCAGCCCCAGCATTTT

d_call: TRBD2
clone_size: many
j_call: TRBJ2-5
v_call: TRBV7-2
cdr3_aa: CASSFQRGGETQYF
cdr3_nt: TGTGCCAGCAGCTTTCAGCGCGGGGGAGAGACCCAGTACTTC

d_call: TRBD2
clone_size: many
j_call: TRBJ2-1
v_call: TRBV5-1
cdr3_aa: CASSTGTSGRPTQFF
cdr3_nt: TGCGCCAGCAGCACCGGGACTAGCGGGAGGCCAACGCAGTTCTTC

d_call: .
clone_size: many
j_call: TRBJ2-5
v_call: TRBV14
cdr3_aa: CASSQLGETQYF
cdr3_nt: TGTGCCAGCAGCCAATTGGGAGAGACCCAGTACTTC

d_call: TRBD2
clone_size: many
j_call: TRBJ2-3
v_call: TRBV4-2
cdr3_aa: CASSQEIAGGLTDTQYF
cdr3_nt: TGTGCCAGCAGCCAAGAAATAGCGGGAGGGCTCACAGATACGCAGTATTTT

d_call: .
clone_size: many
j_call: TRBJ2-7
v_call: TRBV28
cdr3_aa: CASSFWTFESYEQYF
cdr3_nt: TGTGCCAGCAGTTTCTGGACATTTGAATCCTACGAGCAGTACTTC

d_call: TRBD2
clone_size: medium-sized
j_call: TRBJ2-7
v_call: TRBV20-1
cdr3_aa: CSARDPSGRSPLYEQYF
cdr3_nt: TGCAGTGCTAGAGATCCTAGCGGGCGCTCTCCCTTATACGAGCAGTACTTC

d_call: TRBD2
clone_size: few
j_call: TRBJ2-7
v_call: TRBV7-3
cdr3_aa: CASSFGGSGTEQYF
cdr3_nt: TGTGCCAGCAGCTTTGGAGGGAGCGGGACCGAGCAGTACTTC

d_call: .
clone_size: few
j_call: TRBJ2-3
v_call: TRBV24-1
cdr3_aa: CATSDYPGTDTQYF
cdr3_nt: TGTGCCACCAGTGATTACCCGGGCACAGATACGCAGTATTTT

d_call: .
clone_size: many
j_call: TRBJ2-2
v_call: TRBV30
cdr3_aa: CAGSGPNTGELFF
cdr3_nt: TGTGCCGGGAGCGGGCCGAACACCGGGGAGCTGTTTTTT

d_call: TRBD1
clone_size: .
j_call: TRBJ2-2
v_call: TRBV18
cdr3_aa: CASSPLAGTGSTGELFF
cdr3_nt: TGTGCCAGCTCACCACTGGCAGGGACAGGCTCGACCGGGGAGCTGTTTTTT